These T cell receptor beta chains were read from a single sample in a study of blood T cells in healthy people across ages. TCRdb independently ran MiXCR on the 5' RACE reads; one entry per CDR3 protein. The sample lists about 900,000 distinct CDR3 sequences, around 49% occurring once. Source material: blood. These receptors originate from a man aged 25-45 years in good health. Both conserved end residues are trimmed from each CDR3. Each record gives: V gene, clone size, J gene, CDR3 protein. For some rows the clone size is stated as once, few or many, or as a class when expanded; others skip it.

>TRBV25-1|NA|TRBJ2-3
TSGQSSTDTQY
>TRBV18|NA|TRBJ1-5
ASSTGTGDNNQPQH
>TRBV28|NA|TRBJ2-7
ASSSEGGARYEQY
>TRBV24-1|NA|TRBJ1-1
ATSDEDKYTEAF
>TRBV29-1|few|TRBJ1-2
SVDEGFGYGYT
>TRBV7-9|NA|TRBJ2-1
ASRQHGTGRTQF
>TRBV13|NA|TRBJ2-1
ASSPTGQGVNEQF
>TRBV12-3/TRBV12-4|NA|TRBJ2-3
ASSSLGGIQDTQY
>TRBV6-6|few|TRBJ2-3
ASRSDRGRTDTQY
>TRBV7-9|NA|TRBJ1-1
ASSPQTGSEAF
>TRBV4-2|NA|TRBJ2-1
ASSQDPPYGLAGYNEQF
>TRBV7-2|few|TRBJ2-3
ASSGRAIDTQY
>TRBV5-1|many|TRBJ2-2
ASSFNLAGTGELF
>TRBV7-9|NA|TRBJ2-3
ASSQWTGRDTQY
>TRBV24-1|few|TRBJ2-3
ATRLAGTDTQY
>TRBV20-1|NA|TRBJ1-2
SAPDRALTYGYT
>TRBV5-6|NA|TRBJ2-3
ASTLLGGASTDTQY
>TRBV6-5|NA|TRBJ1-2
ASSSTGQPAFYGYT
>TRBV29-1|many|TRBJ2-4
SVDLAGGAKNIQY
>TRBV20-1|NA|TRBJ2-1
SGQSLRLAVPRSSYNEQF
>TRBV5-6|NA|TRBJ1-4
ASSLARGAEKLF
>TRBV21-1|once|TRBJ1-5
ASSKDGQGPTDQPQH
>TRBV28|few|TRBJ2-4
ASSPERRRGVAKNIQY
>TRBV4-3|NA|TRBJ2-7
ASSQDRGGNEQY